This T cell receptor (beta chain) is drawn from a study of blood T cell repertoires in COVID-19. Across the study: Acute and convalescent COVID-19 samples came from the United States, Italy and Spain. T cells, B-cell-depleted T cells, or PBMCs supplied cDNA or gDNA.

The V end lost 4 bases, the J end lost 4 bases, and 10 bases lay between the germline ends. The CDR3 is made up of 13 amino acids. Germline V gene data show CDR1 as SGHDN and CDR2 as FVKESK. In the source study's methods: Researchers report that nucleated cell counts were estimated from reference gene primer amplification. The assay was immunoSEQ multiplex PCR, and TCRdb's table has in-frame clones only and misses some. The DNA gave D and trimming, while V, J and clone size come from that table. The data hold approximately 28,000 clones, with over 70% observed a single time. The sequencing input was peripheral blood. The receptor was isolated from an older woman with acute or convalescent COVID-19. The genes are TRBV14 and TRBJ1-2; D uncertain. The CDR3: CASSPLPSYGYTF. The CDR3 nucleotides are TGTGCCAGCAGCCCTCTGCCGAGCTATGGCTACACCTTC.